This TCR beta chain was sequenced in a study of T cell changes during pregnancy in multiple sclerosis. V was shortened by 0 bases and J by 13 bases, with 13 bases between the two germline ends. Germline V gives CDR1 SGHRS, CDR2 YFSETQ. The CDR3 runs to 12 residues. Clones were sequenced by immunoSEQ multiplex PCR, and TCRdb holds only the in-frame ones, with some missing. Found here are some 44,000 clones, around nine tenths of them singletons; the top ten hold roughly 0.72%. The specimen was CD4+ T cells from peripheral blood mononuclear cells, collected before pregnancy. J is TRBJ1-2 and V is TRBV5-1; D gene uncertain. This sequence originates from a female donor with multiple sclerosis, enrolled in a pregnancy study. The DNA for the CDR3 is TGCGCCAGCAGCTTGGCCGAGGGTTTTCTCACCTTC. This codes for CASSLAEGFLTF.